This TCR beta chain was documented in a study of blood T cell repertoires in COVID-19. Study background: COVID-19 samples, acute and convalescent, were from the United States, Italy and Spain. Sample material is recorded as cDNA or gDNA derived from T cells, B-cell-depleted T cells, or PBMCs.

This clone appeared once. With 6 bases clipped from V and 5 bases from J, the junction kept 10 bases outside the gene matches. Germline V gene lookup returns CDR1 MDHEN and CDR2 SYDVKM. CDR3 length equals 15 residues. Original data processing: For nucleated cells, counts were estimated from reference gene primer amplification. TCRdb's copy holds only in-frame clones and misses some; the assay was immunoSEQ multiplex PCR. Clone size and V and J calls were adopted from that table, with D and trimming inferred from the DNA. The sample holds 50,000 or so clones, 80% to 90% seen once. The receptor's source is a man in his 70s with acute or convalescent COVID-19. The specimen was peripheral blood. The chain links TRBV28 to TRBJ2-7; TRBD1 matches 10 bases. CDR3 nucleotides: TGTGCCAGCAGCGCCTGGGACAGGGGAATTAACGAGCAGTACGTC. This sequence encodes CASSAWDRGINEQYV.